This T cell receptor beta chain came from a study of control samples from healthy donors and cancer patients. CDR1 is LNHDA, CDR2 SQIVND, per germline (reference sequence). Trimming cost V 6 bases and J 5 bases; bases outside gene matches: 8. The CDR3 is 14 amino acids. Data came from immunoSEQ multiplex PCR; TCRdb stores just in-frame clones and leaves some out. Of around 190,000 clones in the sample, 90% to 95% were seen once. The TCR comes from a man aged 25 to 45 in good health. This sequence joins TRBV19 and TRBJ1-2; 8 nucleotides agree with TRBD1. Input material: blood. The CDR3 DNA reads TGTGCCAGTAGAGGACAGGGAGGTTGGTATGGCTACACCTTC. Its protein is CASRGQGGWYGYTF.